This T cell receptor (beta chain) was sequenced for a study of blood T cell repertoires in COVID-19. Study at large: In each case, the material was cDNA or gDNA derived from T cells, B-cell-depleted T cells, or PBMCs.

Germline assignment: CDR1 KGHSH and CDR2 LQKENI. The CDR3 is 17 amino acids. V gave up 5 bases and J gave up 4 bases, with 21 bases separating them. Original processing notes: Researchers report that nucleated cell counts were estimated from reference gene primer amplification. Clones were sequenced by immunoSEQ multiplex PCR, and TCRdb holds only the in-frame ones, with some missing. The D gene and trimming were derived from the DNA, and the V and J assignments and clone size from that table. The table lists about 100,000 clones, 65% to 80% of them singletons, with about 1.8% in the top ten. Sequenced material: peripheral blood. This sequence originates from a middle-aged woman with acute or convalescent COVID-19. The chain employs TRBV18 and TRBJ2-1, with a weak D call TRBD2 (5 bases). The CDR3 DNA follows: TGTGCCAGCTCATCCCCCGCCGGCGACCGGACTTACAATGAGCAGTTCTTC. It encodes CASSSPAGDRTYNEQFF.